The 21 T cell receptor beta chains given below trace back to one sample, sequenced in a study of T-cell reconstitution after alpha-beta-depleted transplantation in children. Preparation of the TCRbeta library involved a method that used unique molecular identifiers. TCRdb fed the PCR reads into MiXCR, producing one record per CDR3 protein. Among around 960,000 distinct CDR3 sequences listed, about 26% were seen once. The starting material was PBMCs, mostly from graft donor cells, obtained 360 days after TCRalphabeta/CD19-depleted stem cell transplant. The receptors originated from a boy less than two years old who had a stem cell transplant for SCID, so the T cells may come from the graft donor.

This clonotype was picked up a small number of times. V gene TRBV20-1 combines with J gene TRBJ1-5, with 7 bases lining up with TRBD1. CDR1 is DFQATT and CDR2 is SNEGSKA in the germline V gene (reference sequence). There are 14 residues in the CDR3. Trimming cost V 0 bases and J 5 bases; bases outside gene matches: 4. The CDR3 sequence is CSAREDRVYQPQHF. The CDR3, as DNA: TGCAGTGCTAGAGAAGACAGGGTCTATCAGCCCCAGCATTTT.

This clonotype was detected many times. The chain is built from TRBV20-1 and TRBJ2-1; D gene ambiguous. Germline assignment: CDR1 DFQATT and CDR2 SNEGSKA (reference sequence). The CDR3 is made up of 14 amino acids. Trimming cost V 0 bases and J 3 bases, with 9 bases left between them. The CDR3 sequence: CSAREGVGYNEQFF. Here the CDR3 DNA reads TGCAGTGCTAGAGAGGGCGTAGGCTACAATGAGCAGTTCTTC.

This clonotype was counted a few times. CDR3 DNA sequence: TGCGCCAGCAGCCCAGGGGGTCTTCGGTTGAACACTGAAGCTTTCTTT. This encodes CASSPGGLRLNTEAFF. The V gene is TRBV4-1, the J gene TRBJ1-1; TRBD1 matches 7 bases. V lost 4 bases, J lost 0 bases, and 8 bases stayed unmatched. CDR3 length: 16 amino acids. Germline V lookup: CDR1 MGHRA, CDR2 YSYEKL.

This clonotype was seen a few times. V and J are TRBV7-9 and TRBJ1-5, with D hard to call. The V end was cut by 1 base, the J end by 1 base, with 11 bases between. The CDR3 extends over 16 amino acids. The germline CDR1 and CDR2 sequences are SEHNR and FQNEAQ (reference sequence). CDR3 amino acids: CASSLDWGASNQPQHF. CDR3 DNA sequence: TGTGCCAGCAGCTTAGATTGGGGAGCCAGCAATCAGCCCCAGCATTTT. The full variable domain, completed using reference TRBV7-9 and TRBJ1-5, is DTGVSQNPRHKITKRGQNVTFRCDPISEHNRLYWYRQTLGQGPEFLTYFQNEAQLEKSRLLSDRFSAERPKGSFSTLEIQRTEQGDSAMYLCASSLDWGASNQPQHFGDGTRLSIL.

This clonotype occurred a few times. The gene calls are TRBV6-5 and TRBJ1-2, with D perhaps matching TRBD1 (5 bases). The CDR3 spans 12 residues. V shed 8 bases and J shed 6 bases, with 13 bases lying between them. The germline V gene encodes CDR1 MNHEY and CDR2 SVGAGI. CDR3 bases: TGTGCCAGCTTCAGGGTGTCAAATGGCTACACCTTC. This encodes CASFRVSNGYTF.

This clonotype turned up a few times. The CDR3 nucleotides read TGCGCCAGCAGCTTGGGACAGGGGGCGTTCACCGGGGAGCTGTTTTTT. It yields the protein CASSLGQGAFTGELFF. The chain employs TRBV5-1 and TRBJ2-2, with TRBD1 identical over 10 bases. Germline CDR1 and CDR2: SGHRS and YFSETQ. Trimming took 0 bases from V and 4 from J; bases not matched to a gene: 3. The CDR3 runs 16 residues.

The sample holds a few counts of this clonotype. The CDR3 is CATNRDNTDTQYF. The CDR3 bases are TGTGCCACAAACAGGGATAACACAGATACGCAGTATTTT. V is TRBV24-1 and J is TRBJ2-3; maybe TRBD1 (6 bases). This CDR3 region has 13 residues. Between the trimmed V and J ends, which lost 10 bases and 2 bases, there was a span of 12 bases. Germline lookup yields CDR1 KGHDR and CDR2 SFDVKD.

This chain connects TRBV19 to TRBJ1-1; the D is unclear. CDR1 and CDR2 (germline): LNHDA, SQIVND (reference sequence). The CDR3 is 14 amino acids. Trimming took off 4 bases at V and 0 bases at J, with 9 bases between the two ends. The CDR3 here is CASSTTDMNTEAFF. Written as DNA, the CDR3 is TGTGCCAGTAGTACTACAGATATGAACACTGAAGCTTTCTTT.

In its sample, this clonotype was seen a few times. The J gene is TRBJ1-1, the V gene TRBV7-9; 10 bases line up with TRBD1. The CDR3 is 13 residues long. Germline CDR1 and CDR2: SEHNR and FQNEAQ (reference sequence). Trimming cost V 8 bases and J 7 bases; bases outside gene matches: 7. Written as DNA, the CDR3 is TGTGCCAGCCCCTCCGGACAGGGGGATGAAGCTTTCTTT. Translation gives CASPSGQGDEAFF.

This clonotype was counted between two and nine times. The CDR3 DNA reads TGCAGTGCTAGAGACCCCTACCGGACTAGCGATAAATACAATGAGCAGTTCTTC. This codes for CSARDPYRTSDKYNEQFF. This chain links TRBV20-1 with TRBJ2-1, with TRBD2 matching over 9 bases. The CDR3 extends over 18 amino acids. Germline loops: CDR1 DFQATT, CDR2 SNEGSKA (reference sequence). V shed 0 bases and J 4 bases; nucleotides not matched to a gene: 13.

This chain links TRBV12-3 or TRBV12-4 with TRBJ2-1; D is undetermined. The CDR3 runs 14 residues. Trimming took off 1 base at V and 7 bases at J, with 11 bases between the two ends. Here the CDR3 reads CASSLGQAENEQFF. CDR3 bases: TGTGCCAGCAGTTTAGGGCAGGCCGAGAATGAGCAGTTCTTC.

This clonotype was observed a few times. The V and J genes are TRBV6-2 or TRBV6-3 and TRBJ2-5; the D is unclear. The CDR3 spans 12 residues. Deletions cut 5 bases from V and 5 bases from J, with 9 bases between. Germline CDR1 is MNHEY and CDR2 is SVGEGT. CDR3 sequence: CASSQSVETQYF. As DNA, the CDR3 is TGTGCCAGCAGTCAATCCGTGGAGACCCAGTACTTC.

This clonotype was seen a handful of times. For the CDR3, the DNA is TGTGCCAGCAGCCAAGATATAACTAATCAAGAGACCCAGTACTTC. This encodes CASSQDITNQETQYF. The J gene is TRBJ2-5, the V gene TRBV4-2; unclear D gene. CDR3 length equals 15 residues. V was shortened by 0 bases and J by 2 bases, with 10 bases between the two germline ends. Germline assignment: CDR1 LGHNA and CDR2 YNFKEQ.

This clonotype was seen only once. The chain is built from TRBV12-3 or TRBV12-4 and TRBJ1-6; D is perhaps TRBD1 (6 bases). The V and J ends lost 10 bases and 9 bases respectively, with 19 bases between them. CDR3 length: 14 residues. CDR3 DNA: TGTGCCACCTCTAGACAGGCCGGGGGTTCACCCCTCCACTTT. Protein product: CATSRQAGGSPLHF.

CDR3 region: CASSLRGAAGELFF. The DNA of the CDR3 is TGTGCCAGCAGTTTACGGGGGGCCGCCGGGGAGCTGTTTTTT. V gene TRBV12-3 or TRBV12-4 combines with J gene TRBJ2-2; possibly TRBD2 for D (7 bases). CDR3 length equals 14 residues. V was shortened by 2 bases and J by 6 bases, with 10 bases between the two germline ends.

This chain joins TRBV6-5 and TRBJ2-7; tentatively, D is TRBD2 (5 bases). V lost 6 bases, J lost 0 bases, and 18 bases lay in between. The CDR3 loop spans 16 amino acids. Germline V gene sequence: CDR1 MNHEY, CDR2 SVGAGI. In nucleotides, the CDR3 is TGTGCCAGCAGCTCCTCCGGGATCGGGGACTCCTACGAGCAGTACTTC. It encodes CASSSSGIGDSYEQYF.

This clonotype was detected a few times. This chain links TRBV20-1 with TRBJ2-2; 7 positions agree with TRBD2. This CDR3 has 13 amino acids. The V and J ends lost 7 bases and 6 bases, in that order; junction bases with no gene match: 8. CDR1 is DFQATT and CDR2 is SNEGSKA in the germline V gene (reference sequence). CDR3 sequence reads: CSGGGRGAGELFF. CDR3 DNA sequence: TGCAGTGGGGGGGGTCGGGGCGCCGGGGAGCTGTTTTTT.

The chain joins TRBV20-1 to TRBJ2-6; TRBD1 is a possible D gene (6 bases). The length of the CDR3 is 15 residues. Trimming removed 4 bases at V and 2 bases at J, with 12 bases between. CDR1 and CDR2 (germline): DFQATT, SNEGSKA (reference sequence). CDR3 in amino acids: CSAKRTVPGANVLTF. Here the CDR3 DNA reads TGCAGTGCTAAAAGGACAGTCCCTGGGGCCAACGTCCTGACTTTC.

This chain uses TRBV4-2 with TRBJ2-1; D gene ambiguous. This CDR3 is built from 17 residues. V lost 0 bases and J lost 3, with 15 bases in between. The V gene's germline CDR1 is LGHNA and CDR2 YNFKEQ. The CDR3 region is CASSQDVGVMSYNEQFF. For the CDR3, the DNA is TGTGCCAGCAGCCAAGATGTCGGTGTCATGAGCTACAATGAGCAGTTCTTC.

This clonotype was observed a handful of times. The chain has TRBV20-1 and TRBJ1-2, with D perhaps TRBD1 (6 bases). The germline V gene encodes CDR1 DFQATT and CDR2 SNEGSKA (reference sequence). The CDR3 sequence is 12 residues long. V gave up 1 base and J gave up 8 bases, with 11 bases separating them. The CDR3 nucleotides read TGCAGTGCTAGAGTACCGGGGGGCGGCTACACCTTC. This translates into CSARVPGGGYTF.

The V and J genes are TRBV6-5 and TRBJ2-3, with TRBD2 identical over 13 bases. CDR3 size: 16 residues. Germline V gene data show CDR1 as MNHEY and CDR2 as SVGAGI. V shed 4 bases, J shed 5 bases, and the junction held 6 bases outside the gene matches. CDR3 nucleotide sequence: TGTGCCAGCAGTTTTGGACTAGCGGGGGTCGAAGATACGCAGTATTTT. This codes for CASSFGLAGVEDTQYF.